This entry features one TCR beta chain sequence. Its antigen is unknown. The source of the sample is a study of T cell responses to AZD1222 COVID-19 vaccine. Regarding the study as a whole: Females outnumbered males among donors, who were mostly white British; clonal diversity was possibly underestimated. After the peak T cell response, and only then, were repertoires sampled.

Using immunoSEQ multiplex PCR, the repertoire was profiled, and TCRdb retains in-frame clones only, with some absent. The table lists about 120,000 clones, just under 95% of them singletons, with 2.5% to 3.5% in the top ten. Germline V CDR1 and CDR2: SNHLY, FYNNEI. The CDR3 extends over 11 amino acids. Trimming shortened V by 8 bases and J by 2 bases, and 5 bases separated the two germline ends. Sequenced here: peripheral blood, sampled on day 0 of AZD1222 vaccination. This TCR came from an adult in good health. The chain joins TRBV2 to TRBJ2-3, with D hard to call. The CDR3 nucleotides are TGTGCCAGCCAGGTCACAGATACGCAGTATTTT. It is translated as CASQVTDTQYF.